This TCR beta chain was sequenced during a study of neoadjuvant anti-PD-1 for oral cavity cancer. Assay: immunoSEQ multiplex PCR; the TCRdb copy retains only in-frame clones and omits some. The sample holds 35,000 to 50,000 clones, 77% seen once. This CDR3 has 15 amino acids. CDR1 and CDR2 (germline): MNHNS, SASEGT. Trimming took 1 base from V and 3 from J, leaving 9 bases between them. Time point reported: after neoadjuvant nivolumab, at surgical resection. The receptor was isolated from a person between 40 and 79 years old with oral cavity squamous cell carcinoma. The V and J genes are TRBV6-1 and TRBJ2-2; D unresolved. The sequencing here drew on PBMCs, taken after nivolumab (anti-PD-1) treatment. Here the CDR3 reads CASSEVDLYTGELFF. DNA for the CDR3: TGTGCCAGCAGTGAAGTTGACTTATACACCGGGGAGCTGTTTTTT.